These 18 T cell receptor beta chains were all obtained from the same sample, sequenced in a study of CDR3 diversity in severe acne. One entry per CDR3 protein, called by TCRdb with MiXCR from the PCR reads. The data contain over 70,000 distinct CDR3 sequences, about 54% of them singletons. Sequencing used blood. The receptor source for this set is a male donor in good health, without acne.

This clonotype has ten or more counts. The genes are TRBV6-1 and TRBJ2-6; possibly TRBD1 or TRBD2 for D (6 bases each). From germline, CDR1 is MNHNS and CDR2 SASEGT. V shed 5 bases and J shed 2 bases, with 7 bases lying between them. The CDR3 runs 14 residues. The CDR3 loop reads CASSRGPGANVLTF. The CDR3 DNA reads TGTGCCAGCAGTCGGGGGCCTGGGGCCAACGTCCTGACTTTC.

DNA for the CDR3: TGCAGTGCTAGCCCCCTGGGTGGGTCCTACAATGAGCAGTATTTT. As protein: CSASPLGGSYNEQYF. The chain has TRBV20-1 and TRBJ2-3; D remains ambiguous. V shed 3 bases and J shed 11 bases, with 24 bases lying between them. CDR1 DFQATT and CDR2 SNEGSKA come from the germline V gene (reference sequence). The CDR3 spans 15 residues.

This clonotype was found a few times. The J gene is TRBJ2-5, the V gene TRBV20-1; 10 bases are shared with TRBD2. The germline V gene encodes CDR1 DFQATT and CDR2 SNEGSKA (reference sequence). The CDR3 has 14 residues. The CDR3 DNA follows: TGCAGCCCTACGGGACTAGCGCCGCAAGAGACCCAGTACTTC. It is translated as CSPTGLAPQETQYF.

This chain links TRBV7-9 with TRBJ2-7; 11 bases are a match to TRBD2. With V trimmed by 5 bases and J by 6 bases, 6 bases remained unmatched. Germline V gives CDR1 SEHNR, CDR2 FQNEAQ (reference sequence). The CDR3 sequence is 14 residues long. The CDR3 DNA is TGTGCCAGCAGCGCGACTAGCGGGGTCGGCGAGCAGTACTTC. Translating gives CASSATSGVGEQYF. Drawing the rest from reference TRBV7-9 and TRBJ2-7, the complete variable domain is DTGVSQNPRHKITKRGQNVTFRCDPISEHNRLYWYRQTLGQGPEFLTYFQNEAQLEKSRLLSDRFSAERPKGSFSTLEIQRTEQGDSAMYLCASSATSGVGEQYFGPGTRLTVT.

The chain uses TRBV6-5 and TRBJ1-5, with D uncertain. This CDR3 spans 15 amino acids. Trimming took off 5 bases at V and 0 bases at J, with 11 bases between the two ends. The germline V gene encodes CDR1 MNHEY and CDR2 SVGAGI. CDR3 bases: TGTGCCAGCAGTAGTTCCCGGTTTAGCAATCAGCCCCAGCATTTT. Its translation: CASSSSRFSNQPQHF.

This clonotype is classed as medium-sized. The chain couples TRBV10-3 to TRBJ1-3, with no clear D. V was cut by 3 bases and J by 1 base, with 13 bases left in between. Per the germline V gene, CDR1 is ENHRY and CDR2 is SYGVKD. The CDR3 contains 16 residues. DNA of the CDR3: TGTGCCATCAGTGACCACAAACGTTTATCTGGAAACACCATATATTTT. Translation: CAISDHKRLSGNTIYF.

In this sample, this clonotype turned up many times. This sequence joins TRBV5-6 and TRBJ2-5; D remains ambiguous. The germline CDR1 and CDR2 sequences are SGHDT and YYEEEE. Trimming took 0 bases from V and 2 from J, leaving 5 bases between them. The CDR3 is 13 amino acids. The CDR3 nucleotides read TGTGCCAGCAGCTTGGGAATTCAAGAGACCCAGTACTTC. Its protein product is CASSLGIQETQYF.

Many counts were recorded for this clonotype. V usage is TRBV28 and J usage is TRBJ2-7; 8 bases are shared with TRBD1. The germline gives CDR1 MDHEN, CDR2 SYDVKM. J was trimmed by 5 bases and V by 4 bases; bases with no gene match: 10. The CDR3 extends over 15 amino acids. The CDR3 bases are TGTGCCAGCAGTTCCCCCGCAGGGGGCTTAGACGAGCAGTACTTC. Protein product: CASSSPAGGLDEQYF.

The chain links TRBV20-1 to TRBJ2-7; maybe TRBD2 (6 bases). V was cut by 3 bases and J by 3 bases, with 15 bases left in between. This CDR3 comprises 14 residues. Germline V gene data show CDR1 as DFQATT and CDR2 as SNEGSKA (reference sequence). The CDR3 coding sequence is TGCAGTGCTAGTGAGGGCGGGGTGGACTACGAGCAGTACTTC. As protein: CSASEGGVDYEQYF.

This clonotype occurred a few times. V usage is TRBV2 and J usage is TRBJ2-7; TRBD1 matches 8 bases. Germline V gene lookup returns CDR1 SNHLY and CDR2 FYNNEI. The CDR3 consists of 14 residues. The ends lost 3 bases at V and 3 bases at J; junction bases unmatched: 4. The CDR3 DNA is TGTGCCAGCAGTGACACCGGGACAGGCTACGAGCAGTACTTC. As protein: CASSDTGTGYEQYF.

The rearrangement uses TRBV20-1 and TRBJ1-2, with unresolved D. This CDR3 region has 11 residues. Trimming left V 4 bases short and J 2 bases short, with 5 bases between. Germline CDR1 is DFQATT and CDR2 is SNEGSKA (reference sequence). The CDR3 sequence is CSATENYGYTF. As DNA, the CDR3 is TGCAGTGCTACAGAGAACTATGGCTACACCTTC.

This clonotype was seen a handful of times. The chain joins TRBV2 to TRBJ1-2, with 7 bases lining up with TRBD1. Germline CDR1 SNHLY, CDR2 FYNNEI. J gave up 3 bases and V 8 bases, and 6 bases lay outside the gene matches. The CDR3 length is 13 residues. CDR3 in amino acids: CASDDQGDYGYTF. The CDR3 bases are TGTGCCAGCGATGATCAGGGGGACTATGGCTACACCTTC.

This chain links TRBV27 with TRBJ2-1, with a possible D match to TRBD2 (5 bases). The CDR3 totals 16 residues. The V gene lost 2 bases and the J gene lost 2 bases, with 13 bases spanning the gap. The germline gives CDR1 MNHEY, CDR2 SMNVEV (reference sequence). In DNA form, the CDR3 reads TGTGCCAGCAGTTTACTCAGGACTCCTGCCTACAATGAGCAGTTCTTC. It encodes CASSLLRTPAYNEQFF.

This chain uses TRBV19 with TRBJ1-5, with 7 bases matching TRBD1. CDR3 length: 15 residues. Germline loops: CDR1 LNHDA, CDR2 SQIVND (reference sequence). Trimming removed 1 base from V and 2 bases from J; junction bases left unmatched: 2. CDR3 in amino acids: CASSIGQGGNQPQHF. CDR3 DNA: TGTGCCAGTAGTATAGGGCAGGGGGGCAATCAGCCCCAGCATTTT.

The genes are TRBV20-1 and TRBJ1-2, with D possibly matching TRBD1 (6 bases). The length of the CDR3 is 15 residues. The V gene's germline CDR1 is DFQATT and CDR2 SNEGSKA (reference sequence). Trimming cost V 2 bases and J 3 bases, with 16 bases left between them. This chain's CDR3 is CSARPPSGGHYGYTF. CDR3 in DNA: TGCAGTGCTAGACCCCCTAGCGGGGGCCACTATGGCTACACCTTC.

There are a few counts of this clonotype. This chain uses TRBV5-6 with TRBJ2-1; 8 positions agree with TRBD1. With 3 bases clipped from V and 2 bases from J, the junction kept 7 bases outside the gene matches. CDR1 is SGHDT, CDR2 YYEEEE, per germline. The CDR3 contains 16 residues. CDR3: CASSSGADRAYNEQFF. The CDR3 bases are TGTGCCAGCAGCTCGGGAGCGGACAGGGCCTACAATGAGCAGTTCTTC. The full variable domain, its missing parts supplied by reference TRBV5-6 and TRBJ2-1, is DAGVTQSPTHLIKTRGQQVTLRCSPKSGHDTVSWYQQALGQGPQFIFQYYEEEERQRGNFPDRFSGHQFPNYSSELNVNALLLGDSALYLCASSSGADRAYNEQFFGPGTRLTVL.

This clonotype was recorded at least ten times. The chain joins TRBV28 to TRBJ1-2, with D unresolved. Trimming pared 7 bases from V and 6 bases from J, leaving 12 bases between. This CDR3 has 12 amino acids. Looked up from germline, CDR1 is MDHEN and CDR2 is SYDVKM. Here the CDR3 DNA reads TGTGCCAGCACCCCGCCCGGGAATGGCTACACCTTC. It encodes CASTPPGNGYTF.

V usage is TRBV7-9 and J usage is TRBJ2-3, with D possibly matching TRBD1 (7 bases). CDR1 and CDR2 (germline): SEHNR, FQNEAQ (reference sequence). The CDR3 covers 16 residues. Trimming pared 2 bases from V and 3 bases from J, leaving 15 bases between. CDR3 sequence reads: CASSLQGSGGTDTQYF. The CDR3 DNA sequence: TGTGCCAGCAGCTTACAGGGATCAGGGGGGACAGATACGCAGTATTTT.